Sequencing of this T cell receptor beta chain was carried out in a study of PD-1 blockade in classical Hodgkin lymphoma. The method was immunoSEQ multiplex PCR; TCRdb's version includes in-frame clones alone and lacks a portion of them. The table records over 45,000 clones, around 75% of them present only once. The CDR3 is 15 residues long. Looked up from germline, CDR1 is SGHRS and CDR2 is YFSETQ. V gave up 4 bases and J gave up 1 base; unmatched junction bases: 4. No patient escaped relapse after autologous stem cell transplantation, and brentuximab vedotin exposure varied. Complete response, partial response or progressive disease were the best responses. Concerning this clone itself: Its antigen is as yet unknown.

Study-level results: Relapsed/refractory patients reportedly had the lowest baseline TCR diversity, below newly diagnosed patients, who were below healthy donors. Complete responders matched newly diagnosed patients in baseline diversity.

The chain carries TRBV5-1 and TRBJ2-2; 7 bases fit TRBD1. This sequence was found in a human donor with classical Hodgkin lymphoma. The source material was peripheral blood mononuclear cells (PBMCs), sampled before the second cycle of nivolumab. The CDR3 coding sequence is TGCGCCAGCAGCCCACGGACAGGGAACACCGGGGAGCTGTTTTTT. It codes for CASSPRTGNTGELFF.